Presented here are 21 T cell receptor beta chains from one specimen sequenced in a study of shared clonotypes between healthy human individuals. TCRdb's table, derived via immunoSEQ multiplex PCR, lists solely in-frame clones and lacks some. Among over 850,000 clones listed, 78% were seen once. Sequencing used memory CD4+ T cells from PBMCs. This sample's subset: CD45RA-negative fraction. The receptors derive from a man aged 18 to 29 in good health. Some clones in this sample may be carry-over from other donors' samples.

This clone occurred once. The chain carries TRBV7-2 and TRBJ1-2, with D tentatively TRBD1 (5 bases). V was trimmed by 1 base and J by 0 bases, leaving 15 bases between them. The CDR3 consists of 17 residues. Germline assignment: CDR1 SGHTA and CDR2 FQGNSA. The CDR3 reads CASSLDSGISPNYGYTF. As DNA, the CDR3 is TGTGCCAGCAGCTTAGATTCAGGGATCTCCCCTAACTATGGCTACACCTTC.

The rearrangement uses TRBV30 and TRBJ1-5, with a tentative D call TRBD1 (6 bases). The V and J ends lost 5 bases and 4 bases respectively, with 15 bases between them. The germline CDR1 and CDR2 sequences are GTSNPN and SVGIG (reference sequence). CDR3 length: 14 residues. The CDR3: CAWSQGHKNQPQHF. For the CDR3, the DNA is TGTGCCTGGTCTCAGGGACACAAAAATCAGCCCCAGCATTTT.

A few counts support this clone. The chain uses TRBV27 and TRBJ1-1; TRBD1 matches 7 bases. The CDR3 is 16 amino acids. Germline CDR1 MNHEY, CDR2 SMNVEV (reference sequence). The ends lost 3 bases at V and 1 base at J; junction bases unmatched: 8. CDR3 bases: TGTGCCAGCAGTTTTTTCCCCGAGGGGGCGAACACTGAAGCTTTCTTT. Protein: CASSFFPEGANTEAFF.

The CDR3 sequence: CASSLEGFGTQYF. In nucleotides, the CDR3 is TGTGCCAGCAGCTTAGAGGGGTTTGGGACCCAGTACTTC. V is TRBV11-3 and J is TRBJ2-5; no reliable D call. V was shortened by 0 bases and J by 7 bases, with 9 bases between the two germline ends. CDR1 and CDR2 (germline): SGHNT, YENEEA. The CDR3 spans 13 residues.

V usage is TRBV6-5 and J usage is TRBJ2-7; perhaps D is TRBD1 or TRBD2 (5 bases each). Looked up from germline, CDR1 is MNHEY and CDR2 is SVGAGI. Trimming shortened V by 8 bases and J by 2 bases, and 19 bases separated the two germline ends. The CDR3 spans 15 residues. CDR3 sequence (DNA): TGTGCCAGCCAGACTTCCGGGGCCCAAGCCTACGAGCAGTACTTC. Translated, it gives CASQTSGAQAYEQYF.

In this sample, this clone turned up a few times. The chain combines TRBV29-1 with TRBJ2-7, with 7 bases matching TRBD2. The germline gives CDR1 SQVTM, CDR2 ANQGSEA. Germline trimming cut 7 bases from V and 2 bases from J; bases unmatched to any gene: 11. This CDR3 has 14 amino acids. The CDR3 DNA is TGCAGCGCCCGAGGGGCTAGCGGAGCCTACGAGCAGTACTTC. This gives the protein CSARGASGAYEQYF.

The CDR3 sequence: CASSLKGTYEQYF. Here the CDR3 DNA reads TGTGCCAGCAGCTTAAAAGGTACCTACGAGCAGTACTTC. The rearrangement uses TRBV7-9 and TRBJ2-7; the D is unclear. The V and J ends lost 2 bases and 2 bases respectively, with 7 bases between them. The CDR3 spans 13 residues. CDR1 is SEHNR and CDR2 is FQNEAQ in the germline V gene (reference sequence).

The CDR3 protein is CASSPLSNLNTGELFF. CDR3 DNA: TGTGCCAGCTCACCACTTTCCAACTTGAACACCGGGGAGCTGTTTTTT. This chain connects TRBV18 to TRBJ2-2, with D hard to call. Trimming shortened V by 1 base and J by 1 base, and 10 bases separated the two germline ends. Germline V lookup: CDR1 KGHSH, CDR2 LQKENI. The CDR3 has 16 amino acids.

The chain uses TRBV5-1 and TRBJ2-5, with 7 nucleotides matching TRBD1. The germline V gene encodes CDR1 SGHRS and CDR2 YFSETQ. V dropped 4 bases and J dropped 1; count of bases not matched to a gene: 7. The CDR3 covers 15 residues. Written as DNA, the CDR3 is TGCGCCAGCAGCACCGGGACAGTCGGCCAAGAGACCCAGTACTTC. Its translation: CASSTGTVGQETQYF.

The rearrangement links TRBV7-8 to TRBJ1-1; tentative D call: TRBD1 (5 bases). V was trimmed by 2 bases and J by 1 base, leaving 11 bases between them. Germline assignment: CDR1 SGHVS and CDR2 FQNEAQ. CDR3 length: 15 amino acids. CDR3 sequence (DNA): TGTGCCAGCAGCTTATTGATAGGGGCGAACACTGAAGCTTTCTTT. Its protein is CASSLLIGANTEAFF.

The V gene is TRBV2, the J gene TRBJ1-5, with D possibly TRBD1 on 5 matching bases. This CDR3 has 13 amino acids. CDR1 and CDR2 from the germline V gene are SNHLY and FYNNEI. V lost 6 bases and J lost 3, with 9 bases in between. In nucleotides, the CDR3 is TGTGCCAGCAGGACAGAATCCAATCAGCCCCAGCATTTT. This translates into CASRTESNQPQHF. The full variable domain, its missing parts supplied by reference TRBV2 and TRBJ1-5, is EPEVTQTPSHQVTQMGQEVILRCVPISNHLYFYWYRQILGQKVEFLVSFYNNEISEKSEIFDDQFSVERPDGSNFTLKIRSTKLEDSAMYFCASRTESNQPQHFGDGTRLSIL.

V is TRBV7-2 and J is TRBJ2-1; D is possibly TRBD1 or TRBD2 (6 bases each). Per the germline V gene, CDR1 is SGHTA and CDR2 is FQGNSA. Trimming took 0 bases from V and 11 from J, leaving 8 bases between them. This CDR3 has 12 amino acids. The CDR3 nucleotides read TGTGCCAGCAGCTTAGCAGGGGGGAAGCAGTTCTTC. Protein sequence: CASSLAGGKQFF.

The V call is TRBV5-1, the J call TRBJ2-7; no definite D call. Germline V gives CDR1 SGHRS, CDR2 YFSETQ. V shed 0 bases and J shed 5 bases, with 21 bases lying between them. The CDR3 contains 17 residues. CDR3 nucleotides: TGCGCCAGCAGCTTGGCCACGGGTGGGCTTAGTCTTAACGAGCAGTACTTC. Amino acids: CASSLATGGLSLNEQYF.

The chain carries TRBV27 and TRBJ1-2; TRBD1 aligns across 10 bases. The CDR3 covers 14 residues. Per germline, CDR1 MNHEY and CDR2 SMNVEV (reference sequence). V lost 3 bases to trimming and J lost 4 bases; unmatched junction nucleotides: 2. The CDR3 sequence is CASSFRDRGYGYTF. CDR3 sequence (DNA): TGTGCCAGCAGTTTCCGGGACAGGGGCTATGGCTACACCTTC.

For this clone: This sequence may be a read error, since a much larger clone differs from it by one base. Written as DNA, the CDR3 is TGTGCCAGCAGTCCGACTAGCGGTTTCTACGAGCAGTACTTC. This sequence encodes CASSPTSGFYEQYF. The rearrangement links TRBV7-9 to TRBJ2-7; 9 nucleotides align to TRBD2. Trimming removed 6 bases from V and 3 bases from J; junction bases left unmatched: 6. Looked up from germline, CDR1 is SEHNR and CDR2 is FQNEAQ (reference sequence). The CDR3 loop spans 14 amino acids.

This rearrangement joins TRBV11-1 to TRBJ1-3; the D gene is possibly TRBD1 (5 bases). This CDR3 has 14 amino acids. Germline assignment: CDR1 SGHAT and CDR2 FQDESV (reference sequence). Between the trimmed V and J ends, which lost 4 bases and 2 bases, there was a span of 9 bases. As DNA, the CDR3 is TGTGCCAGCAGCTGGGGACCGACTGGAAACACCATATATTTT. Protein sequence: CASSWGPTGNTIYF.

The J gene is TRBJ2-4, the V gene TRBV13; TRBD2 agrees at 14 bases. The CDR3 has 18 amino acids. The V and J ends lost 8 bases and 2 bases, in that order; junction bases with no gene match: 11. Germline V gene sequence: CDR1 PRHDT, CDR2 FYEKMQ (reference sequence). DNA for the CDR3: TGTGCCAGCGGGAACAGACTAGCGGGAGGGGCTACCAAAAACATTCAGTACTTC. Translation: CASGNRLAGGATKNIQYF. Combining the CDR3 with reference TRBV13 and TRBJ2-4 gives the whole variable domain AAGVIQSPRHLIKEKRETATLKCYPIPRHDTVYWYQQGPGQDPQFLISFYEKMQSDKGSIPDRFSAQQFSDYHSELNMSSLELGDSALYFCASGNRLAGGATKNIQYFGAGTRLSVL.

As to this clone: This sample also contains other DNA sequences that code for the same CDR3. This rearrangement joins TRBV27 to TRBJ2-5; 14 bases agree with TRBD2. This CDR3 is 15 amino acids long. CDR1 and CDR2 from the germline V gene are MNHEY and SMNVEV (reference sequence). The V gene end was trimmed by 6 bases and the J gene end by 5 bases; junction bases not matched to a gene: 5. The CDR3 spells CASRGLAGAGETQYF. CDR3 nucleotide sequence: TGTGCCAGCAGGGGACTAGCGGGAGCGGGGGAGACCCAGTACTTC.

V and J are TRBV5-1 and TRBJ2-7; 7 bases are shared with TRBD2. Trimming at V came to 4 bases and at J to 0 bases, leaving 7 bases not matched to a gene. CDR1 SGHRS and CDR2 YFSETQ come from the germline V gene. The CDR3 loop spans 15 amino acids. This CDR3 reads CASSPGGTSSYEQYF. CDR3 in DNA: TGCGCCAGCAGCCCGGGGGGAACCAGCTCCTACGAGCAGTACTTC.

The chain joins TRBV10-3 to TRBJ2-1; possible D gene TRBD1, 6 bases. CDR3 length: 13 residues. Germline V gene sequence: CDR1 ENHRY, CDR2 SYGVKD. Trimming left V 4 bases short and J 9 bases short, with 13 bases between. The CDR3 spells CAISGQVRVEQFF. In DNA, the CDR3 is TGTGCCATCAGTGGACAGGTCCGGGTTGAGCAGTTCTTC.

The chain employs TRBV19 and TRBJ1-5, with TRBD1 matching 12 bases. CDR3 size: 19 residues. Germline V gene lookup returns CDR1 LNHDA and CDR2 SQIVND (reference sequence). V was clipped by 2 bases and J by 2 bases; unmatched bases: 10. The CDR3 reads CASSITRDRGRTGNQPQHF. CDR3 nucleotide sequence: TGTGCCAGTAGTATAACTCGGGACAGGGGGCGAACAGGCAATCAGCCCCAGCATTTT. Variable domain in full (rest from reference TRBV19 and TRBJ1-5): DGGITQSPKYLFRKEGQNVTLSCEQNLNHDAMYWYRQDPGQGLRLIYYSQIVNDFQKGDIAEGYSVSREKKESFPLTVTSAQKNPTAFYLCASSITRDRGRTGNQPQHFGDGTRLSIL.